This T cell receptor (beta chain) came from a study of T cells in Graves' hyperthyroidism and ophthalmopathy. Overall study findings and caveats: In simple terms, a model built on 13 V-J features told ophthalmopathy apart from stable hyperthyroidism. Peripheral blood also featured most of the thyroid clonotypes expanded above 0.001.

There were TCR beta CDR3 regions amplified from RNA transcripts. Using the HTBI primer set, a first-round RT-PCR was run on the TCR CDR3. TCRdb redid the calling of the multiplex PCR reads with MiXCR, one entry per CDR3 protein. The table has more than 600,000 distinct CDR3 sequences, roughly 15% seen once. This clonotype was seen ten or more times. Antigen specificity is unknown. CDR3 size: 14 residues. Trimming removed 3 bases at V and 1 base at J, with 9 bases between. The germline V gene has CDR1 SGHRS and CDR2 YFSETQ. V usage is TRBV5-1 and J usage is TRBJ2-3; no reliable D call. The TCR sequence derives from a man younger than 35 with Graves' hyperthyroidism. What was sequenced was blood. The CDR3 bases are TGCGCCAGCAGCTGGGCCCTTGGCACAGATACGCAGTATTTT. Protein: CASSWALGTDTQYF.